This T cell receptor beta chain was sequenced during a study of blood T cell repertoires in COVID-19. Study-wide background: Donors in the United States, Italy and Spain gave samples during acute or convalescent COVID-19. Sample material is recorded as cDNA or gDNA derived from T cells, B-cell-depleted T cells, or PBMCs.

Germline CDR1 and CDR2: MNHNS and SASEGT. This CDR3 has 14 amino acids. V gave up 0 bases and J gave up 9 bases; unmatched junction bases: 6. Study processing details: Scientists estimated how many nucleated cells there were by amplifying reference gene primers. The data were produced by immunoSEQ multiplex PCR, yet TCRdb's version contains in-frame clones alone and is incomplete. D and trimming come from the DNA, and the V and J calls and clone size come from that table. The sample has fewer than 45,000 clones; over 75% are singletons. Sequencing was performed on peripheral blood. The chain is built from TRBV6-1 and TRBJ2-3; 7 bases map to TRBD2. This receptor was obtained from a human donor in a cohort sampled during active COVID-19. CDR3 sequence reads: CASSEAGGVATQYF. The CDR3 DNA sequence: TGTGCCAGCAGTGAAGCGGGGGGGGTAGCGACGCAGTATTTT.